This T cell receptor beta chain derives from a study of technical replicates of blood from several donors. This table comes from immunoSEQ multiplex PCR, and its TCRdb copy is limited to in-frame clones, with some not included. This table has about 50,000 clones, approximately 95% appearing once. V dropped 1 base and J dropped 2; count of bases not matched to a gene: 5. The CDR3 runs to 16 residues. The germline V gene has CDR1 WNHNN and CDR2 SYGVQD (reference sequence). This sequence originates from a human donor in good health. The specimen sequenced was T cells isolated from PBMCs. This chain links TRBV10-1 with TRBJ2-3; 8 nucleotides line up with TRBD2. CDR3 bases: TGCGCCAGCAGTGAGTTAGCGGGATCCTCCACAGATACGCAGTATTTT. Translating gives CASSELAGSSTDTQYF.